Listed below are T cell receptor beta chains from one sample, sequenced in a study of Graves' ophthalmopathy and Graves' hyperthyroidism. TCRdb redid the calling of the multiplex PCR reads with MiXCR, one entry per CDR3 protein. The repertoire holds 600,000 to 650,000 distinct CDR3 sequences, with roughly 20% as singletons. Sequenced material: peripheral blood. The receptor set was obtained from a woman in her late teens or twenties with stable Graves' hyperthyroidism. Some clones in this sample may be carry-over from other donors' samples. CDR3s leave out the opening cysteine and the closing phenylalanine or tryptophan. Expanded clones get a size class; other rows say once, few or many, or leave the size out.

TRBV15,many,TRBJ1-1,12,ATSRDREYTEAF
TRBV6-1,.,TRBJ2-5,11,ASSELAGGTQY
TRBV5-6,.,TRBJ2-5,14,ASSPEPNRVIETQY
TRBV6-1,few,TRBJ1-6,15,ASSPRHRRSYNSPLH
TRBV3-1,few,TRBJ2-7,15,ASSHSPLGQESYEQY
TRBV20-1,many,TRBJ1-5,11,SASLTGHQPQH
TRBV6-5,many,TRBJ1-1,12,ASSPDVWNTEAF
TRBV27,many,TRBJ1-5,11,ASSLAGYQPQH
TRBV5-1,.,TRBJ1-2,14,ASSHPPGHANYGYT
TRBV10-3,.,TRBJ2-6,14,AISDQGRGGANVLT
TRBV28,.,TRBJ2-7,13,ASSLDSFVSYEQY
TRBV19,.,TRBJ1-1,13,ASSIFKGLGTEAF
TRBV30,many,TRBJ1-2,13,AWRTPGQANYGYT
TRBV6-2/TRBV6-3,many,TRBJ1-5,12,ASSGQSSNQPQH
TRBV6-1,.,TRBJ2-7,12,ASSSGRSLYEQY
TRBV28,few,TRBJ2-7,13,ASNLATGSSYEQY
TRBV29-1,many,TRBJ1-1,12,SVVYPPRNTEAF
TRBV6-1,.,TRBJ1-5,11,ASRLDLKQPQH
TRBV6-1,many,TRBJ1-3,12,ASTRAFSGNTIY
TRBV12-3/TRBV12-4,few,TRBJ2-2,14,ASRRSWVRGTGELF